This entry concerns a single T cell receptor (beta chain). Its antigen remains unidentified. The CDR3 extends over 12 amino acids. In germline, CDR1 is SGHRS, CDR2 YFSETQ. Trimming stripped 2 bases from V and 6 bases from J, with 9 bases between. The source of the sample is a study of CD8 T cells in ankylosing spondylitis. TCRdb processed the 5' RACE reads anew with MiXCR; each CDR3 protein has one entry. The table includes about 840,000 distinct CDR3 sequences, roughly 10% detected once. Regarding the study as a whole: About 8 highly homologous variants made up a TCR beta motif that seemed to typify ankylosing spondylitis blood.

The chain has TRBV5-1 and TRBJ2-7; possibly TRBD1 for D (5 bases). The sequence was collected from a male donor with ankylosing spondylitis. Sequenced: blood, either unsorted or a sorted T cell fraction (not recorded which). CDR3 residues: CASSLGGAEQYF. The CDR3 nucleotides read TGCGCCAGCAGCTTAGGTGGGGCCGAGCAGTACTTC.